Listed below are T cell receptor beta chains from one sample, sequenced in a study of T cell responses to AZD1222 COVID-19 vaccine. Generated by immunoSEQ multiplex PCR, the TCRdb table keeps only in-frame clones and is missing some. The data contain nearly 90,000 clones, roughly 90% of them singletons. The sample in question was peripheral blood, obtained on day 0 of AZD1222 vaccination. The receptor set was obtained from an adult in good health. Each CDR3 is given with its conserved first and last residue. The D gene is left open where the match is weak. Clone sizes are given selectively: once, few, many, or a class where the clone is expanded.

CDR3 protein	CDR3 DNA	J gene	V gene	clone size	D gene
CSVPLPTFRTGRAQFF	TGCAGCGTCCCCCTCCCCACCTTTAGGACAGGTCGTGCGCAGTTCTTC	TRBJ2-1	TRBV29-1	-	TRBD1
CASSEGTGNSPLHF	TGTGCCAGCAGTGAAGGGACGGGGAATTCACCCCTCCACTTT	TRBJ1-6	TRBV28	-	-
CASSRRGYSPLHF	TGTGCCAGCAGCAGAAGGGGTTATTCACCCCTCCACTTT	TRBJ1-6	TRBV6-5	-	-
CASSLPGLAGGHEQFF	TGTGCCAGCAGTCTGCCGGGACTAGCGGGAGGGCACGAGCAGTTCTTC	TRBJ2-1	TRBV27	-	TRBD2
CSVEGRIGYTF	TGCAGCGTCGAAGGGAGGATTGGCTACACCTTC	TRBJ1-2	TRBV29-1	-	-
CASSPEGANQETQYF	TGTGCCAGCTCACCAGAAGGGGCAAACCAAGAGACCCAGTACTTC	TRBJ2-5	TRBV18	-	-
CSVWTSGVYNEQFF	TGCAGCGTGTGGACTAGCGGGGTATACAATGAGCAGTTCTTC	TRBJ2-1	TRBV29-1	once	TRBD2
CASSLIAGATDTQYF	TGTGCCAGCAGTTTAATAGCGGGAGCCACAGATACGCAGTATTTT	TRBJ2-3	TRBV6-2/TRBV6-3	once	TRBD2
CASSYSTQGGSHEQYF	TGTGCCAGCAGTTACTCGACCCAGGGGGGCTCCCACGAGCAGTACTTC	TRBJ2-7	TRBV6-5	-	-
CASSQGSRRNTEAFF	TGCGCCAGCAGCCAAGGTAGCCGGAGGAACACTGAAGCTTTCTTT	TRBJ1-1	TRBV4-1	-	-
CASSLQGGTDTQYF	TGTGCCAGCAGCTTACAAGGAGGGACAGATACGCAGTATTTT	TRBJ2-3	TRBV5-4	once	-
CASSILGTGGNQPQHF	TGTGCCAGCAGTATCCTAGGGACAGGGGGTAATCAGCCCCAGCATTTT	TRBJ1-5	TRBV27	-	TRBD1
CASSQEGRQETQYF	TGTGCCAGCAGTCAAGAGGGTAGGCAAGAGACCCAGTACTTC	TRBJ2-5	TRBV3-1/TRBV3-2	-	-
CASSPRGSRDEQFF	TGTGCCAGCAGCCCCCGTGGGAGCCGCGATGAGCAGTTCTTC	TRBJ2-1	TRBV9	-	-
CASSYGGQGYSGELFF	TGTGCCAGCAGTTACGGGGGACAGGGCTACTCCGGGGAGCTGTTTTTT	TRBJ2-2	TRBV6-2/TRBV6-3	-	TRBD1
CASSLRSSGPLYEQYF	TGTGCCAGCAGCTTGAGGTCTAGCGGGCCCCTCTACGAGCAGTACTTC	TRBJ2-7	TRBV5-6	-	TRBD2
CASSWDYYEQYF	TGTGCCAGCAGTTGGGACTACTACGAGCAGTACTTC	TRBJ2-7	TRBV12-3/TRBV12-4	-	TRBD2
CASSPVSGNTIYF	TGTGCCAGCAGCCCGGTCTCTGGAAACACCATATATTTT	TRBJ1-3	TRBV5-6	-	-
CASSEGPTSTDTQYF	TGTGCCAGCAGTGAAGGCCCCACAAGCACAGATACGCAGTATTTT	TRBJ2-3	TRBV6-1	-	-
CASSTTGTGIYGYTF	TGTGCCAGCAGTACGACCGGGACAGGGATATATGGCTACACCTTC	TRBJ1-2	TRBV27	-	TRBD1
CASSEAGSGRSNEQFF	TGTGCCAGCAGTGAAGCGGGTAGCGGGAGGAGTAATGAGCAGTTCTTC	TRBJ2-1	TRBV2	-	TRBD2
CASSEPGQGNYGYTF	TGCGCCAGCAGTGAGCCGGGACAGGGTAACTATGGCTACACCTTC	TRBJ1-2	TRBV10-2	-	TRBD1
CASSLVSRGKQFF	TGTGCCAGCAGCTTGGTTTCCCGTGGTAAGCAGTTCTTC	TRBJ2-1	TRBV5-6	-	-
CASSFTPRYEQYF	TGTGCCAGCAGCTTTACCCCGCGGTACGAGCAGTACTTC	TRBJ2-7	TRBV7-9	few	-
CASSRQFRQPQHF	TGTGCCAGCAGTCGACAGTTTCGACAGCCCCAGCATTTT	TRBJ1-5	TRBV28	-	-
CASSIHPDEQYF	TGTGCCAGCAGCATACACCCTGACGAGCAGTACTTC	TRBJ2-7	TRBV7-9	-	-